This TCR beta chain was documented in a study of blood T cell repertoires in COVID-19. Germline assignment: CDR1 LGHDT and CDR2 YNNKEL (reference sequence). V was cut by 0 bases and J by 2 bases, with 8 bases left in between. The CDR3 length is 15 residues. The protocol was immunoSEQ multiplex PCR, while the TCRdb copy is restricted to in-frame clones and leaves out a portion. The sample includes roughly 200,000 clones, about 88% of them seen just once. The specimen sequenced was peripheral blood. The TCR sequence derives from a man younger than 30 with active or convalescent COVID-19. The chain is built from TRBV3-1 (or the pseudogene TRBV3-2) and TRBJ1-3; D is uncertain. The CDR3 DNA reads TGTGCCAGCAGCCAAGATCGGGTTGCTGGAAACACCATATATTTT. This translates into CASSQDRVAGNTIYF.